Listed below are T cell receptor beta chains from one sample, sequenced in a study of cytomegalovirus exposure and HLA in healthy donors. Libraries were prepared by immunoSEQ multiplex PCR; TCRdb keeps only in-frame clonotypes and omits some of them. The sample comprises roughly 130,000 clones, roughly 90% of which are singletons, and over 3% rests with the top ten. Sequenced material: PBMCs. These receptors originate from a young man in good health and CMV-seronegative. CDR3s include the opening cysteine and the closing phenylalanine or tryptophan. D genes are given only for firm matches. For some rows the clone size is stated as once, few or many, or as a class when expanded; others skip it.

NA	NA	TRBV5-1	TRBJ1-1	CASSLDSLEAFF	TGCGCCAGCAGCTTGGACAGCCTTGAAGCTTTCTTT
NA	TRBD2	TRBV10-2	TRBJ2-3	CASRGEERGGADTQYF	TGCGCCAGCAGGGGGGAGGAGCGGGGGGGGGCAGATACGCAGTATTTT
NA	NA	TRBV7-8	TRBJ1-5	CASSLAFGSDHQPQHF	TGTGCCAGCAGCTTAGCGTTTGGCAGCGACCATCAGCCCCAGCATTTT
NA	NA	TRBV27	TRBJ1-5	CASSPQGEPQHF	TGTGCCAGCAGTCCCCAGGGTGAGCCCCAGCATTTT
NA	NA	TRBV9	TRBJ1-2	CASSAGGNYGYTF	TGTGCCAGCAGTGCCGGAGGCAACTATGGCTACACCTTC
NA	TRBD1	TRBV2	TRBJ1-4	CASSVTGGGKLFF	TGTGCCAGCAGCGTGACAGGGGGCGGAAAACTGTTTTTT
NA	NA	TRBV7-9	TRBJ1-2	CASSLAGGYGYTF	TGTGCCAGCAGCTTGGCGGGGGGCTATGGCTACACCTTC
NA	TRBD1	TRBV6-1	TRBJ1-1	CASKKTGTTEAFF	TGTGCCAGCAAAAAGACAGGGACCACTGAAGCTTTCTTT
NA	NA	TRBV5-4	TRBJ2-2	CASSLIGSTGELFF	TGTGCCAGCAGCTTGATTGGGAGCACCGGGGAGCTGTTTTTT
NA	NA	TRBV18	TRBJ2-1	CASSPPQGLNYNEQFF	TGTGCCAGCTCACCTCCCCAAGGACTGAACTACAATGAGCAGTTCTTC
few	NA	TRBV4-1	TRBJ1-4	CASSPQGWEKLFF	TGCGCCAGCAGCCCACAGGGTTGGGAAAAACTGTTTTTT
NA	NA	TRBV7-3	TRBJ2-5	CASSPTGGGETQYF	TGTGCCAGCAGCCCAACGGGGGGCGGAGAGACCCAGTACTTC
NA	NA	TRBV5-4	TRBJ1-1	CASSLRTENTEAFF	TGTGCCAGCAGCTTACGAACAGAGAACACTGAAGCTTTCTTT
NA	TRBD2	TRBV25-1	TRBJ2-1	CASSLVTGGPNEQFF	TGTGCCAGCAGTCTCGTGACGGGGGGGCCCAATGAGCAGTTCTTC
NA	NA	TRBV23-1	TRBJ2-5	CARLDRTQETQYF	TGCGCCAGGCTAGACAGGACCCAAGAGACCCAGTACTTC
NA	TRBD2	TRBV10-3	TRBJ2-1	CAISESTLAGGNEQFF	TGTGCCATCAGTGAGTCGACGCTAGCGGGGGGGAATGAGCAGTTCTTC
NA	NA	TRBV2	TRBJ1-2	CASRNRTANYGYTF	TGTGCCAGCAGGAACAGGACAGCTAACTATGGCTACACCTTC
NA	TRBD1	TRBV7-6	TRBJ2-5	CASSRGQGLETQYF	TGTGCCAGCAGCCGGGGACAGGGGCTGGAGACCCAGTACTTC
NA	NA	TRBV2	TRBJ1-5	CASSEGAQPQHF	TGTGCCAGCAGTGAAGGGGCGCAGCCCCAGCATTTT
NA	NA	TRBV18	TRBJ2-5	CASSPLGGQETQYF	TGTGCCAGCTCACCACTGGGGGGCCAAGAGACCCAGTACTTC
NA	TRBD2	TRBV7-6	TRBJ2-3	CASSWGGAPDTQYF	TGTGCCAGCAGCTGGGGAGGGGCTCCAGATACGCAGTATTTT
once	NA	TRBV5-8	TRBJ1-5	CASSLGQASNQPQHF	TGTGCCAGCAGCTTGGGTCAGGCCAGCAATCAGCCCCAGCATTTT
NA	NA	TRBV11-2	TRBJ1-1	CASSPLRSAGASTEAFF	TGTGCCAGCAGCCCCCTTCGCTCGGCAGGGGCGAGCACTGAAGCTTTCTTT
NA	NA	TRBV4-2	TRBJ1-4	CASSLPGINNEKLFF	TGTGCCAGCAGCCTGCCGGGAATCAACAATGAAAAACTGTTTTTT
NA	NA	TRBV11-3	TRBJ2-1	CASSFGMGGDEQFF	TGTGCCAGCAGCTTTGGTATGGGGGGAGATGAGCAGTTCTTC
NA	TRBD1	TRBV27	TRBJ1-5	CASSLQGSNQPQHF	TGTGCCAGCAGCCTACAGGGGTCCAATCAGCCCCAGCATTTT
NA	NA	TRBV13	TRBJ2-6	CASSLYRMSVTGLSGANVLTF	TGTGCCAGCAGCTTATACCGTATGTCCGTCACAGGCCTCTCTGGGGCCAACGTCCTGACTTTC
NA	NA	TRBV5-1	TRBJ2-1	CASIFSDSYNEQFF	TGCGCCAGCATTTTTAGCGACTCCTACAATGAGCAGTTCTTC
NA	TRBD2	TRBV7-3	TRBJ2-1	CASSFLAGGTDEQFF	TGTGCCAGCAGCTTCTTAGCGGGGGGAACGGATGAGCAGTTCTTC
NA	TRBD2	TRBV4-2	TRBJ2-3	CASSRLAQADTQYF	TGTGCCAGCAGTCGACTAGCACAAGCAGATACGCAGTATTTT
NA	TRBD2	TRBV27	TRBJ2-3	CASSPLRGLAGGGDTQYF	TGTGCCAGCAGTCCACTCCGGGGACTAGCGGGGGGGGGAGATACGCAGTATTTT
NA	TRBD1	TRBV7-9	TRBJ1-2	CASSSRDRDDGYTF	TGTGCCAGCAGCTCCCGGGACAGGGACGATGGCTACACCTTC
NA	NA	TRBV10-3	TRBJ1-2	CAISEQGTYGYTF	TGTGCCATCAGTGAGCAGGGCACCTATGGCTACACCTTC
NA	NA	TRBV10-3	TRBJ2-3	CAISALADTQYF	TGTGCCATCAGTGCTCTAGCTGATACGCAGTATTTT
NA	NA	TRBV28	TRBJ2-7	CASSLTGGPSYEQYF	TGTGCCAGCAGTTTGACGGGGGGCCCTTCCTACGAGCAGTACTTC